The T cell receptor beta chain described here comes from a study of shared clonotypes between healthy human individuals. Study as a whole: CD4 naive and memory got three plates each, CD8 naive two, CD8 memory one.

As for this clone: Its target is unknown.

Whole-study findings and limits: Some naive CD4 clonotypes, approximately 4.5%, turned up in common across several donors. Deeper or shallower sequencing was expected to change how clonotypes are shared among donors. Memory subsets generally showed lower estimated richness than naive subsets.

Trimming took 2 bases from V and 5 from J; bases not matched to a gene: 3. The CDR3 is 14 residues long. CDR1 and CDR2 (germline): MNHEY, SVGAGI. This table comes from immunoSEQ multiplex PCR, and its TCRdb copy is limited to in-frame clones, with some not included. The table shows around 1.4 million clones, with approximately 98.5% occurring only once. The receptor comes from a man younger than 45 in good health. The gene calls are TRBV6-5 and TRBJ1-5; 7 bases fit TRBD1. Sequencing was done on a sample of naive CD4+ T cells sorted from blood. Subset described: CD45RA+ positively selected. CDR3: CASSYRGQHQPQHF. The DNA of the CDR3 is TGTGCCAGCAGTTACAGGGGGCAGCATCAGCCCCAGCATTTT.